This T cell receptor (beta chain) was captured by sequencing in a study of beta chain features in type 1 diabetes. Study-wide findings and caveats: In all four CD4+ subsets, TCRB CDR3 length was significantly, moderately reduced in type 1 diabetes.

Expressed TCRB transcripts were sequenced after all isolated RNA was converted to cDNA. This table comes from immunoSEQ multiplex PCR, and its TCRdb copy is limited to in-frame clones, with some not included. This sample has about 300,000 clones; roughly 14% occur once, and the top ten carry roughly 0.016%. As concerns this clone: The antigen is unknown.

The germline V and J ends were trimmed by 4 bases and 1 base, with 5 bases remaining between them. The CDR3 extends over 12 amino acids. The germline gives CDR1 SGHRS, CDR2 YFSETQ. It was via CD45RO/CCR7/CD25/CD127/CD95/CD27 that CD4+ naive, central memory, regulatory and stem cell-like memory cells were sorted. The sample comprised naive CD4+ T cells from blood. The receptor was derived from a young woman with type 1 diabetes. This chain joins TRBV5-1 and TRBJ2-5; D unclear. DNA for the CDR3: TGCGCCAGCAGCCCGTCCCAAGAGACCCAGTACTTC. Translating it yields CASSPSQETQYF.